Each of the 32 T cell receptor beta chains below was sequenced from the same sample in a study of graft-versus-host responses after intestinal transplantation. These TCRs are of unknown antigen specificity. Clones were sequenced by immunoSEQ multiplex PCR, and TCRdb holds only the in-frame ones, with some missing. The sample records about 98,000 clones, around four fifths being singletons. The sequenced sample was unstimulated CD8+ T cells sorted from spleen or lymph node cells, obtained before intestinal transplant. These receptors were obtained from a human donor who received an intestinal transplant.

The rearrangement uses TRBV4-1 and TRBJ1-1, with a weak D call TRBD1 (5 bases). The length of the CDR3 is 13 residues. Germline loops: CDR1 MGHRA, CDR2 YSYEKL. V lost 0 bases and J 6 bases, leaving 8 bases between the germline ends. Written as DNA, the CDR3 is TGCGCCAGCAGCCAAGATGAGGGGCCTGAAGCTTTCTTT. Translation: CASSQDEGPEAFF.

V usage is TRBV5-6 and J usage is TRBJ2-3; tentative D call: TRBD2 (6 bases). This CDR3 region has 15 residues. Germline V lookup: CDR1 SGHDT, CDR2 YYEEEE. V was trimmed by 7 bases and J by 0 bases, leaving 15 bases between them. The CDR3 DNA is TGTGCCAGCTCTCGGCGGAGGGTTAGCACAGATACGCAGTATTTT. Translated: CASSRRRVSTDTQYF.

Turning to this clone: Other DNA variants within this sample encode the same CDR3. The chain is built from TRBV10-2 and TRBJ2-7; D not resolved. The CDR3 is made up of 11 amino acids. Trimming pared 3 bases from V and 4 bases from J, leaving 4 bases between. Germline values: CDR1 WSHSY, CDR2 SAAADI. Here the CDR3 DNA reads TGCGCCAGCAGTGAAGGGTACGAGCAGTACTTC. Its protein product is CASSEGYEQYF.

J is TRBJ2-5 and V is TRBV28; no definite D call. The CDR3 runs to 13 residues. Between the trimmed V and J ends, which lost 2 bases and 3 bases, there was a span of 7 bases. Germline CDR1 MDHEN, CDR2 SYDVKM. The CDR3 region is CASSLRPEETQYF. The DNA for the CDR3 is TGTGCCAGCAGTTTAAGGCCGGAAGAGACCCAGTACTTC.

The rearrangement links TRBV7-2 to TRBJ2-7; 13 nucleotides agree with TRBD2. This CDR3 contains 16 residues. From germline, CDR1 is SGHTA and CDR2 FQGNSA. J lost 4 bases, V lost 2 bases, and 5 bases had no gene match. The chain's CDR3 is CASSLTGLAGLYEQYF. In nucleotides, the CDR3 is TGTGCCAGCAGCTTAACGGGACTAGCGGGGCTATACGAGCAGTACTTC.

The V gene is TRBV11-2, the J gene TRBJ2-2; 8 bases agree with TRBD1. CDR1 SGHAT and CDR2 FQNNGV come from the germline V gene. The length of the CDR3 is 16 residues. V dropped 5 bases and J dropped 2; count of bases not matched to a gene: 7. The CDR3 spells CASSPRTGKNTGELFF. CDR3 DNA: TGTGCCAGCAGCCCACGGACAGGGAAAAACACCGGGGAGCTGTTTTTT.

The chain has TRBV9 and TRBJ2-7; 7 bases line up with TRBD2. The CDR3 is 15 residues long. Trimming removed 4 bases from V and 0 bases from J; junction bases left unmatched: 7. Germline CDR1 SGDLS, CDR2 YYNGEE. CDR3 DNA: TGTGCCAGCAGCCCCACGGGGGAGGGCTCCTACGAGCAGTACTTC. Residues: CASSPTGEGSYEQYF.

The CDR3 nucleotides are TGTGCCAGCAGCTTACAGTCTCTAGCGGGAGGGTCAGATACGCAGTATTTT. Amino acid sequence: CASSLQSLAGGSDTQYF. This rearrangement joins TRBV7-2 to TRBJ2-3; TRBD2 aligns across 12 bases. CDR3 length: 17 amino acids. CDR1 is SGHTA and CDR2 is FQGNSA in the germline V gene. With V trimmed by 2 bases and J by 4 bases, 7 bases remained unmatched.

The genes are TRBV9 and TRBJ2-3; D might be TRBD1 or TRBD2, each matching 5 bases. This CDR3 region has 20 residues. Trimming cost V 4 bases and J 0 bases, with 27 bases left between them. The germline V gene has CDR1 SGDLS and CDR2 YYNGEE. CDR3 in DNA: TGTGCCAGCAGCTCTTGGGCGTCAGACTGGGGCGGGCGCAGCACAGATACGCAGTATTTT. It translates to CASSSWASDWGGRSTDTQYF. The complete variable domain, with remaining parts taken from reference TRBV9 and TRBJ2-3, reads DSGVTQTPKHLITATGQRVTLRCSPRSGDLSVYWYQQSLDQGLQFLIQYYNGEERAKGNILERFSAQQFPDLHSELNLSSLELGDSALYFCASSSWASDWGGRSTDTQYFGPGTRLTVL.

The rearrangement links TRBV4-1 to TRBJ1-5, with a possible D match to TRBD1 (5 bases). Trimming took off 4 bases at V and 0 bases at J, with 16 bases between the two ends. The CDR3 has 17 residues. Germline V CDR1 and CDR2: MGHRA, YSYEKL. This CDR3 reads CASSLGGHGISNQPQHF. The CDR3 nucleotides read TGCGCCAGCAGCCTAGGCGGACATGGAATTAGCAATCAGCCCCAGCATTTT.

The chain has TRBV10-1 and TRBJ2-6, with TRBD1 as a possible D gene (5 bases). The CDR3 has 17 residues. V was shortened by 8 bases and J by 0 bases, with 17 bases between the two germline ends. Germline V gives CDR1 WNHNN, CDR2 SYGVQD (reference sequence). CDR3: CASPEMTVSSGANVLTF. The CDR3, as DNA: TGCGCCAGCCCTGAAATGACAGTTTCCTCTGGGGCCAACGTCCTGACTTTC.

The V call is TRBV7-9, the J call TRBJ2-7, with D unclear. V shed 5 bases and J shed 0 bases, with 11 bases lying between them. Germline CDR1 reads SEHNR; CDR2 reads FQNEAQ (reference sequence). CDR3 length: 14 residues. In DNA form, the CDR3 reads TGTGCCAGCAGCCCCCGGACCGCCTCCTACGAGCAGTACTTC. Protein: CASSPRTASYEQYF. Combining the CDR3 with reference TRBV7-9 and TRBJ2-7 gives the whole variable domain DTGVSQNPRHKITKRGQNVTFRCDPISEHNRLYWYRQTLGQGPEFLTYFQNEAQLEKSRLLSDRFSAERPKGSFSTLEIQRTEQGDSAMYLCASSPRTASYEQYFGPGTRLTVT.

To note about this clone: The junction departs from germline at one end; a sequencing error may be responsible. The chain links TRBV7-9 to TRBJ2-1; D not resolved. There are 13 residues in the CDR3. Looked up from germline, CDR1 is SEHNR and CDR2 is FQNEAQ (reference sequence). The CDR3 bases are TGTGCCAGCAACTTACCCGTTGACAATGAGCAGTTCTTC. Protein product: CASNLPVDNEQFF.

V is TRBV6-4 and J is TRBJ2-7, with no clear D. Trimming cost V 2 bases and J 2 bases, with 4 bases left between them. Germline values: CDR1 MRHNA, CDR2 SNTAGT. The CDR3 runs 12 residues. CDR3 DNA sequence: TGTGCCAGCAGTGACGGGACCTACGAGCAGTACTTC. It translates to CASSDGTYEQYF.

The genes are TRBV13 and TRBJ1-3; TRBD1 matches 10 bases. After removal of 2 bases from V and 4 bases from J, the junction contained 5 bases not matched to a gene. Germline V lookup: CDR1 PRHDT, CDR2 FYEKMQ (reference sequence). The length of the CDR3 is 16 residues. The chain's CDR3 is CASSLQGQGFGNTIYF. The CDR3 nucleotides read TGTGCCAGCAGCTTACAGGGACAGGGGTTCGGAAACACCATATATTTT.

V is TRBV6-1 and J is TRBJ2-1, with 7 bases identical to TRBD1. The CDR3 has 14 amino acids. CDR1 is MNHNS and CDR2 is SASEGT in the germline V gene. V shed 6 bases and J 2 bases; nucleotides not matched to a gene: 4. The CDR3 DNA reads TGTGCCAGCAGCGTAGGGGGCCCCTACAATGAGCAGTTCTTC. Protein: CASSVGGPYNEQFF.

The V call is TRBV10-3, the J call TRBJ2-5; 13 bases match TRBD2. J lost 5 bases, V lost 10 bases, and 7 bases had no gene match. Germline V lookup: CDR1 ENHRY, CDR2 SYGVKD. The CDR3 covers 14 residues. The CDR3 region is CATTSGGGEETQYF. As DNA, the CDR3 is TGTGCCACCACTAGCGGGGGGGGAGAGGAGACCCAGTACTTC.

This sequence joins TRBV7-2 and TRBJ2-7, with TRBD1 matching 11 bases. The V gene's germline CDR1 is SGHTA and CDR2 FQGNSA. J was trimmed by 3 bases and V by 3 bases; bases with no gene match: 1. This CDR3 has 14 amino acids. CDR3 in amino acids: CASSFGTGGYEQYF. The CDR3 DNA reads as TGTGCCAGCAGCTTCGGGACAGGGGGCTACGAGCAGTACTTC.

The V and J genes are TRBV4-1 and TRBJ2-3; D is possibly TRBD1 (6 bases). This CDR3 region has 16 residues. CDR1 is MGHRA, CDR2 YSYEKL, per germline. V was clipped by 3 bases and J by 2 bases, with 15 bases between them. The chain's CDR3 is CASSHHRVLITDTQYF. The CDR3 region has the DNA TGCGCCAGCAGCCACCACAGGGTATTAATCACAGATACGCAGTATTTT.

This clone was counted once. The rearrangement links TRBV4-1 to TRBJ1-2; D gene ambiguous. Germline-derived CDR1 and CDR2 are MGHRA and YSYEKL. The CDR3 has 16 amino acids. Trimming shortened V by 2 bases and J by 7 bases, and 20 bases separated the two germline ends. The CDR3 is CASSQHFALSSGGYTF. The CDR3 DNA follows: TGCGCCAGCAGCCAACACTTTGCCTTATCGTCGGGTGGCTACACCTTC.

The chain recombines TRBV6-5 with TRBJ1-1, with 7 bases that match TRBD1. The germline V gene encodes CDR1 MNHEY and CDR2 SVGAGI. This CDR3 spans 14 amino acids. V trimming: 4 bases; J trimming: 1 base; junction bases outside the gene matches: 3. Here the CDR3 reads CASSSTGRNTEAFF. The CDR3 nucleotides are TGTGCCAGCAGTTCGACAGGGAGGAACACTGAAGCTTTCTTT.

This clone was seen only a few times. V and J are TRBV6-1 and TRBJ2-7; tentatively, D is TRBD2 (6 bases). Trimming removed 6 bases at V and 2 bases at J, with 11 bases between. The CDR3 contains 13 residues. In germline, CDR1 is MNHNS, CDR2 SASEGT. The CDR3, as DNA: TGTGCCAGCAGGTCCGGGGGAACCTACGAGCAGTACTTC. This codes for CASRSGGTYEQYF.

The V call is TRBV6-5, the J call TRBJ1-1; D may be TRBD1 (6 bases). Per germline, CDR1 MNHEY and CDR2 SVGAGI. Trimming removed 5 bases from V and 1 base from J, with 11 bases in between. CDR3 length: 14 residues. This chain's CDR3 is CASSPLTGNTEAFF. Here the CDR3 DNA reads TGTGCCAGCAGTCCCTTGACAGGGAACACTGAAGCTTTCTTT.

The V call is TRBV6-5, the J call TRBJ1-5; D gene uncertain. The CDR3 runs 15 residues. From germline, CDR1 is MNHEY and CDR2 SVGAGI. The V end was cut by 0 bases, the J end by 2 bases, with 8 bases between. CDR3 protein: CASSYSGGRNQPQHF. CDR3 nucleotide sequence: TGTGCCAGCAGTTACTCTGGCGGACGCAATCAGCCCCAGCATTTT.

V and J are TRBV7-9 and TRBJ2-7, with 9 bases that match TRBD1. The germline V gene has CDR1 SEHNR and CDR2 FQNEAQ (reference sequence). The CDR3 has 15 residues. V shed 2 bases and J 5 bases; nucleotides not matched to a gene: 7. Written as DNA, the CDR3 is TGTGCCAGCAGCTTAAACAGGGGGCGTTTCAACGAGCAGTACTTC. Its protein product is CASSLNRGRFNEQYF. Full variable domain (outside the CDR3, taken from reference TRBV7-9 and TRBJ2-7): DTGVSQNPRHKITKRGQNVTFRCDPISEHNRLYWYRQTLGQGPEFLTYFQNEAQLEKSRLLSDRFSAERPKGSFSTLEIQRTEQGDSAMYLCASSLNRGRFNEQYFGPGTRLTVT.

This sequence joins TRBV4-2 and TRBJ2-2; no reliable D call. Trimming cost V 0 bases and J 7 bases, with 9 bases left between them. Germline V lookup: CDR1 LGHNA, CDR2 YNFKEQ. The CDR3 contains 14 residues. CDR3 sequence reads: CASSQEAFIGELFF. For the CDR3, the DNA is TGTGCCAGCAGCCAAGAGGCCTTTATCGGGGAGCTGTTTTTT.

The chain recombines TRBV28 with TRBJ2-1, with 10 positions matching TRBD2. There are 15 residues in the CDR3. V dropped 5 bases and J dropped 12; count of bases not matched to a gene: 13. In germline, CDR1 is MDHEN, CDR2 SYDVKM. This chain's CDR3 is CASSTTSGAPSGQFF. For the CDR3, the DNA is TGTGCCAGCAGTACCACTAGCGGGGCCCCATCGGGGCAGTTCTTC. Based on the CDR3 plus reference TRBV28 and TRBJ2-1, the full variable domain is DVKVTQSSRYLVKRTGEKVFLECVQDMDHENMFWYRQDPGLGLRLIYFSYDVKMKEKGDIPEGYSVSREKKERFSLILESASTNQTSMYLCASSTTSGAPSGQFFGPGTRLTVL.

The chain uses TRBV27 and TRBJ2-2; 10 bases are a match to TRBD1. Germline V gives CDR1 MNHEY, CDR2 SMNVEV (reference sequence). J was trimmed by 4 bases and V by 1 base; bases with no gene match: 0. The CDR3 runs 15 residues. The CDR3 DNA follows: TGTGCCAGCAGTTTATGGACAGGGGGCACCGGGGAGCTGTTTTTT. Protein: CASSLWTGGTGELFF.

V and J are TRBV4-1 and TRBJ1-4, with D possibly matching TRBD1 (6 bases). In germline, CDR1 is MGHRA, CDR2 YSYEKL. CDR3 length: 16 residues. Trimming stripped 4 bases from V and 8 bases from J, with 20 bases between. The CDR3 DNA reads as TGCGCCAGCAGCCCGCGGGCACAGGGATGGTGGGAAAAACTGTTTTTT. It encodes CASSPRAQGWWEKLFF.

The gene calls are TRBV5-6 and TRBJ2-7; the D gene is possibly TRBD2 (6 bases). Trimming took 4 bases from V and 0 from J, leaving 11 bases between them. Germline CDR1 SGHDT, CDR2 YYEEEE. The CDR3 loop spans 14 amino acids. Here the CDR3 reads CASSPDGSSYEQYF. The CDR3 DNA reads as TGTGCCAGCAGCCCGGACGGGAGCTCCTACGAGCAGTACTTC.

The chain couples TRBV9 to TRBJ2-6, with D possibly being TRBD2 (5 bases). V was clipped by 4 bases and J by 3 bases, with 14 bases between them. Germline loops: CDR1 SGDLS, CDR2 YYNGEE. This CDR3 comprises 16 residues. CDR3 bases: TGTGCCAGCAGCCCCACGGGGTACGGTGGGGCCAACGTCCTGACTTTC. Amino acid sequence: CASSPTGYGGANVLTF.

This clone was seen only a few times. V usage is TRBV28 and J usage is TRBJ1-4; 7 nucleotides match TRBD1. V was pared by 6 bases and J by 6 bases, with 1 base of the junction left unmatched. This CDR3 region has 12 residues. Germline values: CDR1 MDHEN, CDR2 SYDVKM. The CDR3 protein is CASSGTDEKLFF. Here the CDR3 DNA reads TGTGCCAGCAGCGGGACAGATGAAAAACTGTTTTTT.